A single TCR beta chain is shown here with its context. These data originate in a study of blood T cells in healthy people across ages. The use of a sample-barcoded 5' primer and a J-beta primer mix characterized a second PCR of roughly 7 to 11 cycles. TCRdb fed the 5' RACE reads into MiXCR, producing one record per CDR3 protein. The sample contains some 920,000 distinct CDR3 sequences, 51% of which appear only once. The CDR3 totals 16 residues. From germline, CDR1 is SGHTA and CDR2 FQGNSA. Trimming took 4 bases from V and 5 from J; bases not matched to a gene: 9. V is TRBV7-2 and J is TRBJ2-1; 9 positions agree with TRBD2. What was sequenced was blood. The source of this sequence is a woman in her sixties or seventies in good health. As DNA, the CDR3 is TGTGCCAGCAGCTCCCGGACTAGCGCCATCCACAATGAGCAGTTCTTC. Translating it yields CASSSRTSAIHNEQFF.